These T cell receptor beta chains were read from a single sample in a study of T-cell reconstitution after alpha-beta-depleted transplantation in children. MiXCR was run by TCRdb on the PCR reads, yielding one entry per CDR3 protein. The table lists over 90,000 distinct CDR3 sequences, over 6% of them singletons, with about 17% in the top ten. The specimen comprised PBMCs, sampled before TCRalphabeta/CD19-depleted stem cell transplant. These TCRs come from a boy younger than 10 with acute lymphoblastic leukemia, due to receive a stem cell transplant. Both conserved end residues are part of each CDR3. D genes are given only for firm matches. A row's size may be missing; if present it is once, few, many or a size class.

DNA: TGTGCCAGCAGCCTGGGGACAGGCTCTAGTCAGCCCCAGCATTTT; CDR3: CASSLGTGSSQPQHF; length: 15; D: TRBD1; V: TRBV7-2; size: many; J: TRBJ1-5
DNA: TGTGCCAGCAGTTTCCAGGGGACTAGGTCTTTTATGGATACGCAGTATTTT; CDR3: CASSFQGTRSFMDTQYF; length: 17; D: TRBD2; V: TRBV27; size: many; J: TRBJ2-3
DNA: TGTGCCAGCGGCGACTCCCGCTCTGGAAACACCATATATTTT; CDR3: CASGDSRSGNTIYF; length: 14; D: NA; V: TRBV12-3/TRBV12-4; size: many; J: TRBJ1-3
DNA: TGCGCCAGCAGCTTGGTGGCGAGTCCTTCTAGCACAGATACGCAGTATTTT; CDR3: CASSLVASPSSTDTQYF; length: 17; D: NA; V: TRBV5-1; size: many; J: TRBJ2-3
DNA: TGCGCCAGCAGTCACGACAGGATCTATGGGGTTGATACCTTC; CDR3: CASSHDRIYGVDTF; length: 14; D: NA; V: TRBV23-1; size: many; J: TRBJ1-2
DNA: TGTGCCAGCAGCTCCGGGACTGGGAATGAAAAACTGTTTTTT; CDR3: CASSSGTGNEKLFF; length: 14; D: NA; V: TRBV7-2; size: many; J: TRBJ1-4
DNA: TGTGCCAGCAGCCGGGCTCCATACAATGAGCAGTTCTTC; CDR3: CASSRAPYNEQFF; length: 13; D: NA; V: TRBV7-2; size: many; J: TRBJ2-1
DNA: TGCGCCAGCAGGCCTGAGAACACTGAAGCTTTCTTT; CDR3: CASRPENTEAFF; length: 12; D: NA; V: TRBV5-1; size: few; J: TRBJ1-1
DNA: TGTGCAACCTCGCGTGGGGGGCCTCCACATTTT; CDR3: CATSRGGPPHF; length: 11; D: NA; V: TRBV6-6; size: NA; J: TRBJ2-3
DNA: TGCAGTGCTGCGACAACAGGGGGAACACGAGGGGAGCAGTACTTC; CDR3: CSAATTGGTRGEQYF; length: 15; D: TRBD1; V: TRBV20-1; size: many; J: TRBJ2-7
DNA: TGTGCCAGCAGAGAGACATCCGGGACGGGGGAGACTGAAGCTTTCTTT; CDR3: CASRETSGTGETEAFF; length: 16; D: NA; V: TRBV6-4; size: NA; J: TRBJ1-1
DNA: TGCAGTGCCCCCGTTCGGGGGGCCCTCACAGATACGCAGTATTTT; CDR3: CSAPVRGALTDTQYF; length: 15; D: NA; V: TRBV20-1; size: many; J: TRBJ2-3
DNA: TGTGCCAGCAGCTTAGGGGGACAGGGGTCTGCCTACAATGAGCAGTTCTTC; CDR3: CASSLGGQGSAYNEQFF; length: 17; D: TRBD1; V: TRBV13; size: NA; J: TRBJ2-1
DNA: TGCAGTGCTATGGACCTCAGGGCAGATACGCAGTATTTT; CDR3: CSAMDLRADTQYF; length: 13; D: NA; V: TRBV20-1; size: NA; J: TRBJ2-3
DNA: TGTGCCAGCAGTTACGGGCCAGGGGGCTACTATGGCTACACCTTC; CDR3: CASSYGPGGYYGYTF; length: 15; D: TRBD1; V: TRBV6-5; size: few; J: TRBJ1-2
DNA: TGCGCCAGCAGCTTTTCGCGGGGGGGCACAGATACGCAGTATTTT; CDR3: CASSFSRGGTDTQYF; length: 15; D: TRBD2; V: TRBV5-1; size: few; J: TRBJ2-3
DNA: TGTGCCAGCAGCCAGGACATTTCGTATGGCTACACCTTC; CDR3: CASSQDISYGYTF; length: 13; D: NA; V: TRBV14; size: NA; J: TRBJ1-2
DNA: TGTGCCAGCAGAGCAGGGGGCACTGAAGCTTTCTTT; CDR3: CASRAGGTEAFF; length: 12; D: TRBD1; V: TRBV12-3/TRBV12-4; size: many; J: TRBJ1-1